A single sample is the source of the 15 T cell receptor beta chains below, sequenced in a study of regulatory T cells in long-lasting Graves disease. Stated time point: newly diagnosed GD, antithyroid drugs for less than 3 months. Scientists built the TCR library using RNA that was extracted from PBMCs. Arm-PCR of CDR3 regions with iRepertoire HTBI primers generated TCR beta libraries. A single record per CDR3 protein comes from TCRdb applying MiXCR to the multiplex PCR reads. The sample includes 450,000 to 700,000 distinct CDR3 sequences, less than 15% seen only once; the top ten take approximately 9.3%. This same sample was also taken into another study, of T cells in Graves' hyperthyroidism and ophthalmopathy.

The sequences come from peripheral blood mononuclear cells (PBMCs), collected at new diagnosis, from a patient treated with antithyroid drugs. These receptors all come from a man under 40 with Graves disease.

This clonotype has only a few counts. The chain uses TRBV19 and TRBJ2-3, with 11 bases fitting TRBD2. The CDR3 runs to 16 residues. V gave up 5 bases and J gave up 2 bases; unmatched junction bases: 6. Germline V gives CDR1 LNHDA, CDR2 SQIVND (reference sequence). CDR3 amino acids: CASSLKTSGVTDTQYF. The CDR3 nucleotides are TGTGCCAGTAGTCTCAAGACTAGCGGGGTCACAGATACGCAGTATTTT.

As concerns this clonotype: A much larger clone lies one base from this, so it may be a read error. The chain combines TRBV29-1 with TRBJ1-1; unclear D gene. Germline V CDR1 and CDR2: SQVTM, ANQGSEA. This CDR3 region has 10 residues. This CDR3 reads CSVVLAEALF. In nucleotides, the CDR3 is TGCAGCGTTGTGTTGGCGGAAGCTCTCTTT.

This clonotype was picked up many times. In DNA, the CDR3 is TGTGCCATCACGCCCGGGAGTAGCGACGAGCAGTACTTC. This gives the protein CAITPGSSDEQYF. The rearrangement links TRBV10-3 to TRBJ2-7; possible D gene TRBD2, 6 bases. The CDR3 has 13 amino acids. The germline V and J ends were trimmed by 7 bases and 5 bases, with 15 bases remaining between them. Per the germline V gene, CDR1 is ENHRY and CDR2 is SYGVKD.

This clonotype was counted at least ten times. The chain has TRBV12-3 or TRBV12-4 and TRBJ2-1; D gene unclear. Trimming pared 7 bases from V and 6 bases from J, leaving 10 bases between. This CDR3 spans 12 amino acids. CDR3 sequence: CASTIKPNEQFF. The CDR3 DNA reads as TGTGCCAGCACCATCAAACCCAATGAGCAGTTCTTC.

This clonotype was seen repeatedly, ten times or more. V gene TRBV11-2 combines with J gene TRBJ1-1; TRBD1 is a possible D gene (5 bases). The CDR3 totals 17 residues. The germline CDR1 and CDR2 sequences are SGHAT and FQNNGV. V dropped 4 bases and J dropped 0 bases, with 18 bases sitting between them. This CDR3 reads CASSSLPGRKMNTEAFF. The CDR3 bases are TGTGCCAGCAGCTCTTTACCGGGACGCAAGATGAACACTGAAGCTTTCTTT.

This clonotype occurred many times. This chain joins TRBV27 and TRBJ1-2; TRBD1 might be the D (6 bases). V lost 2 bases and J 3 bases, leaving 10 bases between the germline ends. Germline values: CDR1 MNHEY, CDR2 SMNVEV (reference sequence). This CDR3 comprises 14 residues. CDR3 DNA: TGTGCCAGCAGTTTAAGGAGGACAGACTATGGCTACACCTTC. It specifies CASSLRRTDYGYTF.

Concerning this clonotype itself: A clone one base away is much larger, so this may be a read error. The rearrangement uses TRBV9 and TRBJ2-5; D call uncertain. This CDR3 region has 16 residues. V was clipped by 7 bases and J by 5 bases, with 24 bases between them. The germline V gene has CDR1 SGDLS and CDR2 YYNGEE. This CDR3 reads CASHPKNRPVLETQYF. The CDR3 coding sequence is TGTGCCAGCCACCCGAAAAATCGACCAGTCCTGGAGACCCAGTACTTC.

The table lists this clonotype with many counts. V is TRBV20-1 and J is TRBJ1-3; D is unresolved. V was pared by 0 bases and J by 4 bases, with 7 bases between. CDR3 length: 13 amino acids. Germline V gene data show CDR1 as DFQATT and CDR2 as SNEGSKA (reference sequence). The CDR3 sequence is CSARDVQGNTIYF. Here the CDR3 DNA reads TGCAGTGCTAGAGATGTCCAGGGAAACACCATATATTTT.

This clonotype was detected a few times. The CDR3 nucleotides read TGTGCCAGCAGCGGTGGAGGGCCCGGCACCGGGGAGCTGTTTTTT. This encodes CASSGGGPGTGELFF. This rearrangement joins TRBV9 to TRBJ2-2, with D possibly matching TRBD2 (6 bases). Per the germline V gene, CDR1 is SGDLS and CDR2 is YYNGEE. The V and J ends lost 3 bases and 4 bases respectively, with 13 bases between them. The CDR3 is 15 residues long.

The table lists this clonotype with many counts. The chain uses TRBV7-2 and TRBJ1-5; 8 bases fit TRBD1. With 5 bases clipped from V and 6 bases from J, the junction kept 3 bases outside the gene matches. This CDR3 is built from 13 residues. Germline V gene data show CDR1 as SGHTA and CDR2 as FQGNSA. The CDR3 is CASSRTGSQPQHF. The DNA of the CDR3 is TGTGCCAGCAGCCGGACAGGGTCTCAGCCCCAGCATTTT.

Ten or more counts support this clonotype. The chain recombines TRBV6-4 with TRBJ2-1; 9 bases fit TRBD2. Germline CDR1 MRHNA, CDR2 SNTAGT. Trimming cost V 3 bases and J 8 bases; bases outside gene matches: 8. The length of the CDR3 is 15 residues. The CDR3 sequence: CASSEASGVVHEQFF. The CDR3, as DNA: TGTGCCAGCAGTGAAGCTAGCGGGGTCGTGCATGAGCAGTTCTTC.

This clonotype was recorded a few times. CDR3 amino acids: CATSPGGIYGYTF. As DNA, the CDR3 is TGTGCCACCAGTCCAGGGGGAATCTATGGCTACACCTTC. This chain links TRBV24-1 with TRBJ1-2; 7 bases line up with TRBD1. With V trimmed by 6 bases and J by 4 bases, 4 bases remained unmatched. CDR3 length equals 13 residues. The germline gives CDR1 KGHDR, CDR2 SFDVKD.

This clonotype was found many times. This chain connects TRBV29-1 to TRBJ2-1; 9 bases are a match to TRBD2. The CDR3 contains 13 residues. In germline, CDR1 is SQVTM, CDR2 ANQGSEA. The ends lost 7 bases at V and 9 bases at J; junction bases unmatched: 10. The CDR3 protein is CSGTASGKSEQFF. CDR3 coding DNA: TGCAGCGGAACCGCTAGCGGGAAGAGTGAGCAGTTCTTC.

This clonotype has at least ten counts. This rearrangement joins TRBV18 to TRBJ1-5; the D gene is possibly TRBD1 (5 bases). V was clipped by 5 bases and J by 3 bases, with 14 bases between them. This CDR3 is built from 15 residues. The germline gives CDR1 KGHSH, CDR2 LQKENI. CDR3 sequence: CASSTSGTLNQPQHF. Here the CDR3 DNA reads TGTGCCAGCTCAACCTCCGGGACCCTCAATCAGCCCCAGCATTTT.

This clonotype was seen many times. V usage is TRBV5-4 and J usage is TRBJ1-1; no firm D call. This CDR3 contains 13 residues. The germline V gene has CDR1 SGHNT and CDR2 YYREEE (reference sequence). Trimming pared 0 bases from V and 7 bases from J, leaving 10 bases between. CDR3 in DNA: TGTGCCAGCAGCTTGGCTCTTGGAATTGAAGCTTTCTTT. Protein sequence: CASSLALGIEAFF.